This passage covers 14 T cell receptor beta chains from one sample sequenced in a study of T cell changes during pregnancy in multiple sclerosis. The assay was immunoSEQ multiplex PCR, and TCRdb's table has in-frame clones only and misses some. Among roughly 42,000 clones, about 89% were seen once, and the ten largest hold 0.73%. The input for sequencing was CD4+ T cells from peripheral blood mononuclear cells, taken before pregnancy. Source of these receptors: a female donor with multiple sclerosis, enrolled in a pregnancy study.

V gene TRBV7-2 combines with J gene TRBJ1-2; TRBD1 matches at 10 bases. There are 17 residues in the CDR3. V shed 2 bases, J shed 4 bases, and the junction held 10 bases outside the gene matches. Germline lookup yields CDR1 SGHTA and CDR2 FQGNSA. The CDR3 DNA reads TGTGCCAGCAGCTTAAAGAGACAGGGGGCCTCGGGCTATGGCTACACCTTC. Its translation: CASSLKRQGASGYGYTF.

The chain recombines TRBV5-5 with TRBJ1-1; TRBD1 matches 8 bases. Germline CDR1 is SGHKS and CDR2 is YYEKEE (reference sequence). The length of the CDR3 is 18 residues. The junction had 13 bases not matched to a gene; V was cut back by 2 bases and J by 1 base. The CDR3 reads CASSLSGTGNEGNTEAFF. In DNA form, the CDR3 reads TGTGCCAGCAGCTTATCCGGGACAGGAAATGAAGGGAACACTGAAGCTTTCTTT.

V and J are TRBV18 and TRBJ2-1; 10 bases agree with TRBD2. The junction had 6 bases not matched to a gene; V was cut back by 3 bases and J by 1 base. The CDR3 has 17 amino acids. Germline assignment: CDR1 KGHSH and CDR2 LQKENI. The CDR3 sequence is CASSPLAGENSYNEQFF. The CDR3 DNA follows: TGTGCCAGCTCACCCCTAGCGGGGGAGAATTCCTACAATGAGCAGTTCTTC.

This clone was counted once. Here the CDR3 DNA reads TGTGCCAGCAGTGCATTACAGGGGCAGACCTTC. Amino acids: CASSALQGQTF. This chain joins TRBV25-1 and TRBJ1-2, with TRBD1 matching 7 bases. Germline V gives CDR1 MGHDK, CDR2 SYGVNS. The trim removed 4 bases at V and 14 bases at J, leaving 7 bases unmatched. This CDR3 region has 11 residues.

The chain uses TRBV9 and TRBJ2-5; D may be TRBD1 (6 bases). The germline V and J ends were trimmed by 0 bases and 2 bases, with 11 bases remaining between them. The length of the CDR3 is 15 residues. Germline lookup yields CDR1 SGDLS and CDR2 YYNGEE. The CDR3 is CASSVGRTVQETQYF. The DNA for the CDR3 is TGTGCCAGCAGCGTAGGGAGGACAGTACAAGAGACCCAGTACTTC. Combining the CDR3 with reference TRBV9 and TRBJ2-5 gives the whole variable domain DSGVTQTPKHLITATGQRVTLRCSPRSGDLSVYWYQQSLDQGLQFLIQYYNGEERAKGNILERFSAQQFPDLHSELNLSSLELGDSALYFCASSVGRTVQETQYFGPGTRLLVL.

The chain links TRBV25-1 to TRBJ1-5, with D perhaps matching TRBD1 (6 bases). The CDR3 extends over 14 amino acids. Germline V gene lookup returns CDR1 MGHDK and CDR2 SYGVNS. V was cut by 5 bases and J by 6 bases, with 14 bases left in between. In nucleotides, the CDR3 is TGTGCCAGCAGTCCGACAGGTCCAGGTCAGCCCCAGCATTTT. This gives the protein CASSPTGPGQPQHF.

The CDR3 loop is CASRTGTGAYEQYF. The CDR3 DNA reads as TGTGCCAGCAGAACCGGGACAGGGGCCTACGAGCAGTACTTC. This chain connects TRBV7-2 to TRBJ2-7; TRBD1 matches at 10 bases. The CDR3 runs 14 residues. Germline CDR1 is SGHTA and CDR2 is FQGNSA. The V segment lost 6 bases and the J segment 2 bases; nucleotides outside the gene matches: 4.

The chain's CDR3 is CASSVLGTSNTEAFF. CDR3 nucleotides: TGTGCCAGCTCCGTGTTGGGGACATCGAACACTGAAGCTTTCTTT. The rearrangement links TRBV18 to TRBJ1-1; tentative D call: TRBD1 (6 bases). The CDR3 is 15 residues long. V lost 6 bases, J lost 1 base, and 15 bases lay in between. Germline V gene sequence: CDR1 KGHSH, CDR2 LQKENI.

J is TRBJ1-6 and V is TRBV19; 8 bases fit TRBD1. The CDR3 spans 16 residues. Germline V CDR1 and CDR2: LNHDA, SQIVND (reference sequence). The ends lost 0 bases at V and 7 bases at J; junction bases unmatched: 5. Written as DNA, the CDR3 is TGTGCCAGTAGTATAGATACAGGGGGAGGCAATTCACCCCTCCACTTT. Translating it yields CASSIDTGGGNSPLHF.

The gene calls are TRBV6-5 and TRBJ1-1; D unresolved. Trimming left V 5 bases short and J 5 bases short, with 6 bases between. CDR1 is MNHEY and CDR2 is SVGAGI in the germline V gene. This CDR3 comprises 11 residues. The CDR3 nucleotides read TGTGCCAGCAGTGGGAGGACTGAAGCTTTCTTT. Protein: CASSGRTEAFF.

The chain carries TRBV27 and TRBJ1-5; a weak D match, TRBD1 (5 bases). V was clipped by 6 bases and J by 1 base, with 19 bases between them. The CDR3 spans 17 residues. From germline, CDR1 is MNHEY and CDR2 SMNVEV (reference sequence). The CDR3 is CASRPFRDSRSNQPQHF. Written as DNA, the CDR3 is TGTGCCAGCAGGCCATTCCGGGACTCTCGGAGCAATCAGCCCCAGCATTTT.

This clone was counted once. In DNA form, the CDR3 reads TGCGCCAGCAGCGGGGGACAGCAAGAGACCCAGTACTTC. Amino acids: CASSGGQQETQYF. The chain is built from TRBV5-1 and TRBJ2-5; 7 positions agree with TRBD1. From germline, CDR1 is SGHRS and CDR2 YFSETQ. J was trimmed by 2 bases and V by 4 bases; bases with no gene match: 2. This CDR3 is 13 amino acids long.

V and J are TRBV6-1 and TRBJ1-4; D perhaps matches TRBD1 (5 bases). The CDR3 extends over 14 amino acids. Between the trimmed V and J ends, which lost 5 bases and 8 bases, there was a span of 15 bases. Germline values: CDR1 MNHNS, CDR2 SASEGT. As DNA, the CDR3 is TGTGCCAGCAGTCAGGGATCCCTTCTAGAAAAACTGTTTTTT. Encoded protein: CASSQGSLLEKLFF.

The count of this clone is one. The rearrangement links TRBV19 to TRBJ2-5, with TRBD2 matching 9 bases. Germline CDR1 LNHDA, CDR2 SQIVND (reference sequence). J was trimmed by 4 bases and V by 9 bases; bases with no gene match: 12. CDR3 length: 15 amino acids. This CDR3 reads CASKSGGTIRETQYF. As DNA, the CDR3 is TGTGCCAGCAAGAGCGGGGGGACAATCAGAGAGACCCAGTACTTC.